Below are 15 T cell receptor beta chains sequenced from a single sample in a study of circulating and synovial CD4+ cells in juvenile arthritis. Assay: immunoSEQ multiplex PCR; the TCRdb copy retains only in-frame clones and omits some. The sample lists under 40,000 clones, 93% seen once, with about 3.1% in the top ten. The specimen sequenced was CD4+ T cells from blood. The receptors stem from a human donor with juvenile idiopathic arthritis.

The V and J genes are TRBV7-2 and TRBJ2-7, with D perhaps matching TRBD2 (5 bases). Germline CDR1 is SGHTA and CDR2 is FQGNSA. The V end was cut by 2 bases, the J end by 4 bases, with 15 bases between. The CDR3 loop spans 15 amino acids. In DNA form, the CDR3 reads TGTGCCAGCAGCTTATCTCAGACACCGGGGTACGAGCAGTACTTC. This gives the protein CASSLSQTPGYEQYF.

V gene TRBV20-1 combines with J gene TRBJ2-1; D is uncertain. The CDR3 is 11 residues long. The V end was cut by 5 bases, the J end by 10 bases, with 12 bases between. Germline V gene data show CDR1 as DFQATT and CDR2 as SNEGSKA (reference sequence). CDR3 residues: CSAFPPQEQFF. In nucleotides, the CDR3 is TGCAGTGCTTTCCCACCCCAGGAGCAGTTCTTC.

The V call is TRBV6-1, the J call TRBJ2-5; D not resolved. In germline, CDR1 is MNHNS, CDR2 SASEGT. The CDR3 length is 10 residues. The V end was cut by 8 bases, the J end by 5 bases, with 6 bases between. DNA for the CDR3: TGTGCCAGCGCCGCGGAGACCCAGTACTTC. Translation: CASAAETQYF.

The V gene is TRBV9, the J gene TRBJ2-3; 7 positions agree with TRBD1. The germline CDR1 and CDR2 sequences are SGDLS and YYNGEE. This CDR3 comprises 15 residues. V lost 2 bases and J lost 1; bases outside the gene matches: 4. The chain's CDR3 is CASSVTGIGTDTQYF. The CDR3 nucleotides are TGTGCCAGCAGCGTGACAGGGATCGGCACAGATACGCAGTATTTT.

The chain joins TRBV27 to TRBJ2-5; 8 bases match TRBD1. Germline CDR1 reads MNHEY; CDR2 reads SMNVEV (reference sequence). The V segment lost 5 bases and the J segment 5 bases; nucleotides outside the gene matches: 10. CDR3 length: 15 residues. The CDR3 nucleotides are TGTGCCAGCAGTCCACGAACAGGGGGAGAGGAGACCCAGTACTTC. Translation gives CASSPRTGGEETQYF.

The chain uses TRBV4-1 and TRBJ1-5; D is unclear. Per germline, CDR1 MGHRA and CDR2 YSYEKL. The CDR3 is made up of 17 amino acids. The V end was cut by 2 bases, the J end by 0 bases, with 14 bases between. CDR3 sequence reads: CASSQNIDGYSNQPQHF. As DNA, the CDR3 is TGCGCCAGCAGCCAAAACATCGACGGGTATAGCAATCAGCCCCAGCATTTT.

CDR3 loop: CASTTGGASYEQYF. As DNA, the CDR3 is TGTGCCAGCACCACAGGGGGGGCCTCCTACGAGCAGTACTTC. The V call is TRBV28, the J call TRBJ2-7; D might be TRBD1 (8 bases). The CDR3 sequence is 14 residues long. Germline V CDR1 and CDR2: MDHEN, SYDVKM. V shed 7 bases and J shed 0 bases, with 13 bases lying between them. Looking up the rest from reference TRBV28 and TRBJ2-7 gives the full variable domain: DVKVTQSSRYLVKRTGEKVFLECVQDMDHENMFWYRQDPGLGLRLIYFSYDVKMKEKGDIPEGYSVSREKKERFSLILESASTNQTSMYLCASTTGGASYEQYFGPGTRLTVT.

The chain employs TRBV19 and TRBJ2-7; a weak D match, TRBD2 (6 bases). The CDR3 is 13 amino acids. CDR1 and CDR2 (germline): LNHDA, SQIVND (reference sequence). V lost 6 bases and J lost 4, with 13 bases in between. CDR3 residues: CASRRDLGYEQYF. The CDR3 bases are TGTGCCAGTAGGCGGGACCTCGGTTACGAGCAGTACTTC.

This CDR3 reads CASSSPGQKSETQYF. The DNA of the CDR3 is TGTGCCAGCAGTTCGCCGGGACAGAAGTCGGAGACCCAGTACTTC. The chain couples TRBV28 to TRBJ2-5; TRBD1 matches 7 bases. Germline-derived CDR1 and CDR2 are MDHEN and SYDVKM. The CDR3 contains 15 residues. Losses at the gene ends were 4 bases for V and 5 bases for J; bases not matched to a gene: 10. Filled out from reference TRBV28 and TRBJ2-5, the complete variable domain reads DVKVTQSSRYLVKRTGEKVFLECVQDMDHENMFWYRQDPGLGLRLIYFSYDVKMKEKGDIPEGYSVSREKKERFSLILESASTNQTSMYLCASSSPGQKSETQYFGPGTRLLVL.

The CDR3 sequence is CASSLLESQPQHF. The DNA for the CDR3 is TGTGCCAGCAGCTTGTTGGAGTCCCAGCCCCAGCATTTT. This rearrangement joins TRBV7-2 to TRBJ1-5; no firm D call. The CDR3 has 13 amino acids. The germline V gene has CDR1 SGHTA and CDR2 FQGNSA. V was cut by 3 bases and J by 7 bases, with 10 bases left in between. The full variable domain, with the rest looked up from reference TRBV7-2 and TRBJ1-5, is GAGVSQSPSNKVTEKGKDVELRCDPISGHTALYWYRQSLGQGLEFLIYFQGNSAPDKSGLPSDRFSAERTGGSVSTLTIQRTQQEDSAVYLCASSLLESQPQHFGDGTRLSIL.

This chain links TRBV7-9 with TRBJ2-7, with D possibly being TRBD1 (6 bases). The CDR3 is 14 amino acids. The V end lost 0 bases, the J end lost 5 bases, and 11 bases lay between the germline ends. The V gene's germline CDR1 is SEHNR and CDR2 FQNEAQ (reference sequence). Here the CDR3 reads CASSLAGAGNEQYF. The DNA of the CDR3 is TGTGCCAGCAGCTTAGCGGGGGCCGGGAACGAGCAGTACTTC. Drawing the rest from reference TRBV7-9 and TRBJ2-7, the complete variable domain is DTGVSQNPRHKITKRGQNVTFRCDPISEHNRLYWYRQTLGQGPEFLTYFQNEAQLEKSRLLSDRFSAERPKGSFSTLEIQRTEQGDSAMYLCASSLAGAGNEQYFGPGTRLTVT.

The V gene is TRBV7-9, the J gene TRBJ1-2; D possibly corresponds to TRBD1 (5 bases). V lost 0 bases to trimming and J lost 4 bases, with 15 bases between them. This CDR3 has 16 residues. The germline V gene encodes CDR1 SEHNR and CDR2 FQNEAQ (reference sequence). CDR3 coding DNA: TGTGCCAGCAGCTTAGCTAACAGCGGAGGGGTCTATGGCTACACCTTC. As protein: CASSLANSGGVYGYTF.

The chain combines TRBV28 with TRBJ2-7; D not resolved. The CDR3 covers 12 residues. The germline V gene has CDR1 MDHEN and CDR2 SYDVKM. V lost 5 bases and J lost 2, with 7 bases in between. The CDR3 DNA follows: TGTGCCAGCAGTCCAGGTCCCTACGAGCAGTACTTC. Its protein product is CASSPGPYEQYF.

The rearrangement joins TRBV7-2 to TRBJ1-2; 7 bases map to TRBD1. The CDR3 extends over 13 amino acids. Germline CDR1 SGHTA, CDR2 FQGNSA. Trimming cost V 6 bases and J 4 bases; bases outside gene matches: 5. CDR3 in amino acids: CASRAGGPYGYTF. CDR3 DNA: TGTGCCAGCAGAGCAGGGGGGCCCTATGGCTACACCTTC.

The chain employs TRBV6-6 and TRBJ1-2; TRBD1 agrees at 7 bases. Germline assignment: CDR1 MNHNY and CDR2 SVGAGI (reference sequence). V lost 5 bases, J lost 4 bases, and 7 bases stayed unmatched. The CDR3 has 14 amino acids. In DNA form, the CDR3 reads TGTGCCAGCAGTCAGAGACAGGGCGCCTATGGCTACACCTTC. It is translated as CASSQRQGAYGYTF.